The rows below give T cell receptor beta chains drawn from one sample of a study of response to subunit inactivated influenza vaccine. TCRdb used MiXCR to reprocess the RT-PCR reads, holding one entry per CDR3 protein. This sample has about half a million distinct CDR3 sequences, with 11% found just once. The sample was PBMCs from blood, taken 45 days after vaccination. The receptors here all came from a man aged 45-65 years who received an inactivated influenza vaccine. Each CDR3 is given with its conserved first and last residue. Each record gives: V gene, CDR3 protein.

>TRBV12-3/TRBV12-4
CASRGQESQPQHF
>TRBV11-2
CASSLSSGKSSGEQYF
>TRBV15
CATSRVGTEYEQYF
>TRBV11-2
CASSFGTGGVQETQYF
>TRBV27
CASSLGRNHEKLFF
>TRBV10-3
CAISESTAGGGETQYF
>TRBV5-1
CASSQGLAGGSEQFF
>TRBV20-1
CSASNQGQGMNTEAFF
>TRBV7-2
CASSLVGLVYAGELFF
>TRBV20-1
CSAYDRRGEKLFF
>TRBV6-5
CASSYAGSARTDTQYF
>TRBV24-1
CATSDLNWTRGYNEQFF
>TRBV2
CASRLADTDTQYF
>TRBV7-2
CASSLNRDNEQFF
>TRBV14
CASSQGGAEKLFF
>TRBV24-1
CATSAGLAGGRIPNEQFF
>TRBV20-1
CSAREGNNSPLHF
>TRBV4-1
CASSQDRFSGAFF
>TRBV5-1
CASSRQGIGASNEKLFF
>TRBV12-3/TRBV12-4
CASSFDAGGGTDTQYF
>TRBV7-2
CACRDRGFETQYF
>TRBV4-1
CASSQDGGGGTEAFF
>TRBV3-1
CASSQGTGLYEQYF